The 20 T cell receptor beta chains below were found in one sample sequenced in a study of PD-L1 blockade in urothelial cancer. Data came from immunoSEQ multiplex PCR; TCRdb stores just in-frame clones and leaves some out. The sample holds around 100,000 clones, roughly 90% seen once. The time point: peripheral blood 6 weeks after treatment start. This specimen consisted of PBMCs, obtained around atezolizumab (anti-PD-L1) treatment. Every receptor here comes from a man aged 55 to 70 with urothelial cancer.

The chain recombines TRBV4-1 with TRBJ2-4; possible D gene TRBD2, 5 bases. Germline CDR1 and CDR2: MGHRA and YSYEKL. Between the trimmed V and J ends, which lost 4 bases and 2 bases, there was a span of 18 bases. The CDR3 is made up of 17 amino acids. This CDR3 is CASSPVWKDFSKNIQYF. The CDR3 bases are TGCGCCAGCAGCCCCGTCTGGAAGGACTTCTCCAAAAACATTCAGTACTTC.

This chain uses TRBV7-9 with TRBJ2-5, with D possibly TRBD1 on 5 matching bases. The CDR3 extends over 16 amino acids. Trimming cost V 1 base and J 5 bases, with 17 bases left between them. Germline V gene sequence: CDR1 SEHNR, CDR2 FQNEAQ (reference sequence). In DNA form, the CDR3 reads TGTGCCAGCAGCTTAGTGTTATTGTCAGGGCGCGAGACCCAGTACTTC. This encodes CASSLVLLSGRETQYF.

This clone was counted once. The chain employs TRBV30 and TRBJ2-2; D remains unclear. Germline lookup yields CDR1 GTSNPN and CDR2 SVGIG (reference sequence). V lost 0 bases and J lost 6, with 8 bases in between. The CDR3 is made up of 13 amino acids. The CDR3 reads CAWSVEVAGELFF. CDR3 bases: TGTGCCTGGAGTGTAGAGGTGGCCGGGGAGCTGTTTTTT.

The chain carries TRBV10-2 and TRBJ2-4; D remains ambiguous. Germline V gene lookup returns CDR1 WSHSY and CDR2 SAAADI. The CDR3 extends over 15 amino acids. V lost 0 bases and J lost 1, with 7 bases in between. CDR3 residues: CASSESSFAKNIQYF. CDR3 bases: TGCGCCAGCAGTGAGTCCTCCTTTGCCAAAAACATTCAGTACTTC.

This chain's CDR3 is CASSFPGTLQETQYF. In DNA form, the CDR3 reads TGTGCCAGCAGCTTCCCCGGGACTCTTCAAGAGACCCAGTACTTC. The chain employs TRBV7-8 and TRBJ2-5, with a weak D call TRBD2 (6 bases). The CDR3 runs 15 residues. Trimming took 3 bases from V and 2 from J, leaving 13 bases between them. Germline V gene sequence: CDR1 SGHVS, CDR2 FQNEAQ.

The V gene is TRBV4-2, the J gene TRBJ2-1, with D tentatively TRBD2 (5 bases). V was pared by 1 base and J by 7 bases, with 17 bases between. Germline V lookup: CDR1 LGHNA, CDR2 YNFKEQ. The CDR3 contains 16 residues. The CDR3 sequence is CASSQVVAMGVNEQFF. The CDR3 region has the DNA TGTGCCAGCAGCCAAGTTGTGGCTATGGGAGTGAATGAGCAGTTCTTC.

The CDR3 bases are TGTGCCAGCAGTTTAGGGACAGGGGGCGCAAATGGCTACACCTTC. Translation gives CASSLGTGGANGYTF. J is TRBJ1-2 and V is TRBV27; 12 positions match TRBD1. Germline lookup yields CDR1 MNHEY and CDR2 SMNVEV (reference sequence). The ends lost 2 bases at V and 6 bases at J; junction bases unmatched: 4. This CDR3 comprises 15 residues.

The chain joins TRBV5-6 to TRBJ2-6; no reliable D call. V was shortened by 0 bases and J by 0 bases, with 10 bases between the two germline ends. The CDR3 spans 17 residues. The germline V gene encodes CDR1 SGHDT and CDR2 YYEEEE. CDR3 protein: CASSLVEVSSGANVLTF. The CDR3 DNA is TGTGCCAGCAGCTTGGTCGAGGTGAGCTCTGGGGCCAACGTCCTGACTTTC. The full variable domain, its missing parts supplied by reference TRBV5-6 and TRBJ2-6, is DAGVTQSPTHLIKTRGQQVTLRCSPKSGHDTVSWYQQALGQGPQFIFQYYEEEERQRGNFPDRFSGHQFPNYSSELNVNALLLGDSALYLCASSLVEVSSGANVLTFGAGSRLTVL.

The rearrangement links TRBV4-1 to TRBJ2-3; 7 bases fit TRBD2. Trimming took 9 bases from V and 4 from J; bases not matched to a gene: 10. This CDR3 has 14 residues. CDR1 MGHRA and CDR2 YSYEKL come from the germline V gene. In DNA, the CDR3 is TGCGCCAGTAAACCGCGGGAGTTTGCAGATACGCAGTATTTT. Translated, it gives CASKPREFADTQYF.

The chain is built from TRBV28 and TRBJ2-7; maybe TRBD1 (6 bases). The CDR3 spans 15 residues. CDR1 and CDR2 (germline): MDHEN, SYDVKM. V lost 7 bases to trimming and J lost 6 bases, with 22 bases between them. The CDR3 protein is CASKVSGTSTGEQYF. The DNA of the CDR3 is TGTGCCAGCAAAGTCTCCGGGACATCGACGGGCGAGCAGTACTTC.

The sample holds one count of this clone. The rearrangement uses TRBV19 and TRBJ2-5; 10 nucleotides line up with TRBD1. V gave up 6 bases and J gave up 5 bases; unmatched junction bases: 12. The CDR3 has 16 residues. CDR1 and CDR2 (germline): LNHDA, SQIVND (reference sequence). CDR3 coding DNA: TGTGCCAGTAGGGATCCGGGACAGGGGCGCGGGGAGACCCAGTACTTC. Its protein is CASRDPGQGRGETQYF.

The V call is TRBV5-1, the J call TRBJ2-7; TRBD1 is a possible D gene (5 bases). V lost 1 base to trimming and J lost 1 base, with 12 bases between them. The CDR3 runs to 15 residues. Germline V gene sequence: CDR1 SGHRS, CDR2 YFSETQ. The chain's CDR3 is CASSLQGRYSYEQYF. Written as DNA, the CDR3 is TGCGCCAGCAGCTTGCAGGGAAGGTATTCCTACGAGCAGTACTTC.

The chain couples TRBV21-1 to TRBJ1-1. TRBV21-1 is tagged as a pseudogene. The CDR3 covers 13 residues. DNA of the CDR3: TGTGCCATCCCTCATGAGATGAACACTGAAGCTTTCTTT. Translation: CAIPHEMNTEAFF.

CDR3 residues: CASASGGERINYGYTF. The CDR3 DNA is TGTGCCAGTGCCTCCGGGGGGGAAAGAATTAACTATGGCTACACCTTC. The genes are TRBV19 and TRBJ1-2, with D possibly matching TRBD1 (5 bases). V shed 8 bases and J shed 1 base, with 20 bases lying between them. The germline gives CDR1 LNHDA, CDR2 SQIVND (reference sequence). CDR3 size: 16 residues.

The chain employs TRBV6-1 and TRBJ1-2; the D is unclear. Trimming left V 2 bases short and J 4 bases short, with 11 bases between. CDR3 length: 14 residues. CDR1 and CDR2 from the germline V gene are MNHNS and SASEGT. DNA of the CDR3: TGTGCCAGCAGTGAAAACGGGGATTTCTATGGCTACACCTTC. It translates to CASSENGDFYGYTF.

The rearrangement joins TRBV9 to TRBJ1-1; D remains unclear. The germline V and J ends were trimmed by 4 bases and 1 base, with 14 bases remaining between them. The length of the CDR3 is 15 residues. The germline V gene has CDR1 SGDLS and CDR2 YYNGEE. The CDR3 DNA is TGTGCCAGCAGCCCGCTTGGGCAGGCGAACACTGAAGCTTTCTTT. Translated, it gives CASSPLGQANTEAFF. Full variable domain (remainder filled in from reference TRBV9 and TRBJ1-1): DSGVTQTPKHLITATGQRVTLRCSPRSGDLSVYWYQQSLDQGLQFLIQYYNGEERAKGNILERFSAQQFPDLHSELNLSSLELGDSALYFCASSPLGQANTEAFFGQGTRLTVV.

J is TRBJ1-2 and V is TRBV9; 7 bases line up with TRBD1. The CDR3 contains 16 residues. The germline V gene encodes CDR1 SGDLS and CDR2 YYNGEE. With V trimmed by 3 bases and J by 4 bases, 12 bases remained unmatched. CDR3: CASSANRRGDSYGYTF. In nucleotides, the CDR3 is TGTGCCAGCAGCGCGAATAGAAGGGGGGACAGCTATGGCTACACCTTC.

The chain is built from TRBV11-2 and TRBJ2-7; weak D call: TRBD1 (6 bases). CDR1 and CDR2 (germline): SGHAT, FQNNGV. Trimming stripped 0 bases from V and 5 bases from J, with 17 bases between. The CDR3 runs 16 residues. CDR3 sequence: CASSLDWGPRVDEQYF. The DNA of the CDR3 is TGTGCCAGCAGCTTAGATTGGGGGCCGCGCGTCGACGAGCAGTACTTC.

The J gene is TRBJ2-5, the V gene TRBV5-4, with TRBD2 matching 12 bases. J was trimmed by 5 bases and V by 1 base; bases with no gene match: 6. The length of the CDR3 is 16 residues. The germline CDR1 and CDR2 sequences are SGHNT and YYREEE (reference sequence). CDR3 DNA sequence: TGTGCCAGCAGCTTGACTAGCGGGGGGATGGGGGAGACCCAGTACTTC. Its protein is CASSLTSGGMGETQYF.

The chain carries TRBV10-3 and TRBJ2-3; D possibly corresponds to TRBD2 (5 bases). Germline CDR1 reads ENHRY; CDR2 reads SYGVKD. This CDR3 contains 15 residues. V lost 2 bases, J lost 0 bases, and 9 bases lay in between. CDR3 bases: TGTGCCATCAGTGAGGGCGGGCCTAGCACAGATACGCAGTATTTT. Translating it yields CAISEGGPSTDTQYF.